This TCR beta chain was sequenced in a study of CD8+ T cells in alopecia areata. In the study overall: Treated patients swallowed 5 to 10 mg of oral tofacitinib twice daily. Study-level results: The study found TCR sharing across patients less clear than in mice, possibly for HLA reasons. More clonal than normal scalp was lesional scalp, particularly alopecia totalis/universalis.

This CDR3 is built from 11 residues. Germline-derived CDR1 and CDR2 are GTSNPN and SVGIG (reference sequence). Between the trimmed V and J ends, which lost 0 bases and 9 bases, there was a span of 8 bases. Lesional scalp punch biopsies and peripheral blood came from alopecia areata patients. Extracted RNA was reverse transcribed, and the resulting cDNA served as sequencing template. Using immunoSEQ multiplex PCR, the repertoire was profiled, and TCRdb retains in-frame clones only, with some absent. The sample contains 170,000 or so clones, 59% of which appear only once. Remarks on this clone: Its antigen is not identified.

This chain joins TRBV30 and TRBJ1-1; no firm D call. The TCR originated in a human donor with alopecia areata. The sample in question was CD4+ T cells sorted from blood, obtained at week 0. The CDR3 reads CAWSVTSQAFF. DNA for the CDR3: TGTGCCTGGAGTGTAACATCTCAAGCTTTCTTT.